This T cell receptor (beta chain) was profiled in a study of metastatic and nonmetastatic thyroid tumors. Study-level background: Patients with malignant and benign thyroid disease provided blood and tumor or nodule tissue, whose repertoires were compared. General study points: As reported, TCR beta diversity in blood and tumor was significantly higher in malignant thyroid tumors than in benign nodules.

This clone was found many times. Its cognate antigen is unknown. Original methodology: Clinicopathological groups of papillary thyroid cancer showed CDR3 differences that were used to build a distant-metastasis classifier. TCRdb reprocessed the PCR reads using MiXCR. The V and J calls were determined by TCRdb, not by the authors. The sample lists around 45,000 clones, roughly 3.2% seen once, with approximately 9.8% in the top ten. V lost 4 bases, J lost 0 bases, and 8 bases lay in between. Germline V gene lookup returns CDR1 SNHLY and CDR2 FYNNEI. The CDR3 covers 14 residues. Thyroid surgery had not been preceded by any treatment in any patient.

This TCR derives from a female donor with papillary thyroid cancer or a benign thyroid nodule (not recorded which). Some clones in this sample may be carry-over from other donors' samples. The chain couples TRBV2 to TRBJ2-3; D is undetermined. The specimen was blood. CDR3 loop: CASSARGSTDTQYF. As DNA, the CDR3 is TGTGCCAGCAGTGCACGCGGTAGCACAGATACGCAGTATTTT.